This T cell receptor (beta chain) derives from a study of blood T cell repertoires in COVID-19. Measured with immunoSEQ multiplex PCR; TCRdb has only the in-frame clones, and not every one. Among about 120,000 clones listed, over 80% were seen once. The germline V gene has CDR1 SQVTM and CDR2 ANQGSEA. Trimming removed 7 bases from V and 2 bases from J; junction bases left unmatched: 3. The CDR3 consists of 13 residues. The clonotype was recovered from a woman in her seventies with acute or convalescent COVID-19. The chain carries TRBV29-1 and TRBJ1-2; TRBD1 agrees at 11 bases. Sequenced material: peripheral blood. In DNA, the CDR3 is TGCAGCGCCGGACAGGGGGCCAACTATGGCTACACCTTC. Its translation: CSAGQGANYGYTF.